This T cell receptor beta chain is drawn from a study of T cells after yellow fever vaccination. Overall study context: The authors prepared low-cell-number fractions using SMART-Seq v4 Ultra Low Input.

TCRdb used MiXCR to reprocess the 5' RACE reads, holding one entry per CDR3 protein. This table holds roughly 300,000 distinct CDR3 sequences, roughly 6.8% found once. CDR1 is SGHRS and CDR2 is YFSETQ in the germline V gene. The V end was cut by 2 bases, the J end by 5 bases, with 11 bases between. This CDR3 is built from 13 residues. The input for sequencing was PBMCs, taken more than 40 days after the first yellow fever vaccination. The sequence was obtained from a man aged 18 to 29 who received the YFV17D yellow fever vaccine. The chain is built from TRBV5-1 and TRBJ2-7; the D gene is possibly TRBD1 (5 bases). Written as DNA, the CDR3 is TGCGCCAGCAGCTTAGGGGCTTCTGACGAGCAGTACGTC. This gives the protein CASSLGASDEQYV.